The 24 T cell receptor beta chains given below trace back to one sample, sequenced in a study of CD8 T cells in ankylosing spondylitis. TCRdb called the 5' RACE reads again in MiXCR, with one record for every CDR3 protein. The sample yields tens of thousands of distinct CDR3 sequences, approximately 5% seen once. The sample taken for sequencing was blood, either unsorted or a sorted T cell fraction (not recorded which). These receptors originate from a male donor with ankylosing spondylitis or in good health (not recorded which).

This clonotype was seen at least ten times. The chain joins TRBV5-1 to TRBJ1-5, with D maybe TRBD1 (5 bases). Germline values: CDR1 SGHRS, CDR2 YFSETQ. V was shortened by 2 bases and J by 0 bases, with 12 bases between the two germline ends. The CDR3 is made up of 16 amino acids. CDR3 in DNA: TGCGCCAGCAGCTTCGACCCTAGGGGTAGCAATCAGCCCCAGCATTTT. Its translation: CASSFDPRGSNQPQHF.

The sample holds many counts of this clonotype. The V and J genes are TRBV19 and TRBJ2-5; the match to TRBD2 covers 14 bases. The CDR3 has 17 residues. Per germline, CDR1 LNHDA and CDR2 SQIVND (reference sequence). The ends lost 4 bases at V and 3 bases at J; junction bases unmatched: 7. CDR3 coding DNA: TGTGCCAGTAGTACTTCGACTAGCGGGGGGGCAGAAGAGACCCAGTACTTC. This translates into CASSTSTSGGAEETQYF.

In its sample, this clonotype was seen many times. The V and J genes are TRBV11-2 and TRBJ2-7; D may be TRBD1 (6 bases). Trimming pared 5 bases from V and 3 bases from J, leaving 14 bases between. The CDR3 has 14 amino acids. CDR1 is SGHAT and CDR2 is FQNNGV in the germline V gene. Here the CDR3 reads CASSPTTGYYEQYF. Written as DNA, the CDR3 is TGTGCCAGCAGCCCGACGACAGGCTACTACGAGCAGTACTTC.

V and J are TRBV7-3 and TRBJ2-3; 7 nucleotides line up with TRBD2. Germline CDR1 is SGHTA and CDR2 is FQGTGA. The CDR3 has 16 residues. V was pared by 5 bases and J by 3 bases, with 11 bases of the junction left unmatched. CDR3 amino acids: CASSTGTSEGTDTQYF. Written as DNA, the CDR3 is TGTGCCAGCAGCACCGGAACTAGCGAGGGGACAGATACGCAGTATTTT.

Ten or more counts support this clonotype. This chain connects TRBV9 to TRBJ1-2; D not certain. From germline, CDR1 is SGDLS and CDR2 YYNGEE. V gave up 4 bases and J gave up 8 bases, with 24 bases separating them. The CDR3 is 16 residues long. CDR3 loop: CASSPHHTSGSGGYTF. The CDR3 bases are TGTGCCAGCAGCCCCCACCACACTAGCGGTTCGGGGGGCTACACCTTC.

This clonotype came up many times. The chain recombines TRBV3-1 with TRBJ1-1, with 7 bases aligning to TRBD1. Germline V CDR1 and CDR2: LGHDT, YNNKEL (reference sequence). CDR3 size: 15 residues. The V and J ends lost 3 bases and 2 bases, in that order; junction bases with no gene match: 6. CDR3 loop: CASSQWDRPNTEAFF. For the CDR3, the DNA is TGTGCCAGCAGCCAGTGGGACAGACCTAACACTGAAGCTTTCTTT.

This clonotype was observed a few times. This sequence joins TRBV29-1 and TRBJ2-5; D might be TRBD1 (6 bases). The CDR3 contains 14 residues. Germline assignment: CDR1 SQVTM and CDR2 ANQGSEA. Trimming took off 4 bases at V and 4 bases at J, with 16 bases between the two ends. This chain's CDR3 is CSVVSETGIETQYF. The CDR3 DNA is TGCAGCGTTGTGTCGGAGACAGGCATAGAGACCCAGTACTTC.

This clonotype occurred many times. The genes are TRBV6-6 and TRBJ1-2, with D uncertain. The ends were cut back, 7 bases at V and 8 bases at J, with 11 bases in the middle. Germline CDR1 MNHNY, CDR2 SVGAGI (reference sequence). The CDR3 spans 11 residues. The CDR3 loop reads CASTNAGGYTF. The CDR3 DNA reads TGTGCCAGCACCAACGCCGGGGGCTACACCTTC.

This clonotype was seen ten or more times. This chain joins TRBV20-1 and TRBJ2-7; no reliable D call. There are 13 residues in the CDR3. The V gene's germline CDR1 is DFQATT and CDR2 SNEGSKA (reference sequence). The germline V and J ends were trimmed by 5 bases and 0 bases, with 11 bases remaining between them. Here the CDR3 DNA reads TGCAGTGCTCCCTATCCTAGCTCCTACGAGCAGTACTTC. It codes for CSAPYPSSYEQYF.

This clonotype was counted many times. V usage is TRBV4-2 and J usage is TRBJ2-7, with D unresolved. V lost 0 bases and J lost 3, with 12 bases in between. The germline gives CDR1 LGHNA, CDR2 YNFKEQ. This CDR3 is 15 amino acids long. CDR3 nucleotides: TGTGCCAGCAGCCAAGATCCCGGTGGCAGCTACGAGCAGTACTTC. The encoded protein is CASSQDPGGSYEQYF.

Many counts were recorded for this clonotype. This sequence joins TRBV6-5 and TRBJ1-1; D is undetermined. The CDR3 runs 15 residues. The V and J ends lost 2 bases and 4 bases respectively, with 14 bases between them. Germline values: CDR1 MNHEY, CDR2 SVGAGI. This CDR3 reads CASSYRTAFGTEAFF. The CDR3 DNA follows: TGTGCCAGCAGTTACCGAACAGCTTTCGGCACTGAAGCTTTCTTT.

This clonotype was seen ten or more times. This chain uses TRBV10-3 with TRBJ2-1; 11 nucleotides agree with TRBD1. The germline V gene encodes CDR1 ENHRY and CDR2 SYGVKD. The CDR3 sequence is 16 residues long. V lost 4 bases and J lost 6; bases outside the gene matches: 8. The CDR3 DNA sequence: TGTGCCATCAGTGCTTCCCTCGGGACAGGGGGCAATGAGCAGTTCTTC. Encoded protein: CAISASLGTGGNEQFF.

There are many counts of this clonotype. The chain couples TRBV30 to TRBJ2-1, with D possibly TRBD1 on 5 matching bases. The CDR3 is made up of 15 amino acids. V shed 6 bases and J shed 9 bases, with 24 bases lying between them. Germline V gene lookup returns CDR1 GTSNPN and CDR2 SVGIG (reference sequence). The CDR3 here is CACPNQRDLGVEQFF. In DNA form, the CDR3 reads TGTGCCTGCCCTAACCAAAGGGATCTAGGGGTTGAGCAGTTCTTC.

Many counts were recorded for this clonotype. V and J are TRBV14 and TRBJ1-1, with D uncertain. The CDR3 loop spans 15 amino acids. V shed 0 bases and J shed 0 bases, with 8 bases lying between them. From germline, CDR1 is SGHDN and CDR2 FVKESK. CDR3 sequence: CASSQDWRVNTEAFF. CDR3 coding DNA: TGTGCCAGCAGCCAAGATTGGAGGGTGAACACTGAAGCTTTCTTT.

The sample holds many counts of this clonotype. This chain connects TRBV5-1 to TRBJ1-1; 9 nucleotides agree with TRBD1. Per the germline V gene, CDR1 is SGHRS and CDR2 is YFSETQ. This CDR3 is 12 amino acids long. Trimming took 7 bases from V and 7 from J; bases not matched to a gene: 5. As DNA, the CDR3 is TGCGCCAGCGGGGAGACAGGGGGTGAAGCTTTCTTT. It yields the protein CASGETGGEAFF.

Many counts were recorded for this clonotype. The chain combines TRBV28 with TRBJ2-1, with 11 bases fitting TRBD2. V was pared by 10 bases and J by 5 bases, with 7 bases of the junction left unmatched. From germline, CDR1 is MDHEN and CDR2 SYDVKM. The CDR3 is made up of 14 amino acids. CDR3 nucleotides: TGTGCCACCGTAGCGGGGGGGGTCCACAATGAGCAGTTCTTC. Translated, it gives CATVAGGVHNEQFF.

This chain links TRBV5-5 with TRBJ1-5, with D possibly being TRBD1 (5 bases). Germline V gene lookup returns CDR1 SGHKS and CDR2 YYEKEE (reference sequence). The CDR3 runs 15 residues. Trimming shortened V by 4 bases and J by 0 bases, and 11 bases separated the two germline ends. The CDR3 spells CASSRGNYSNQPQHF. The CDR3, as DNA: TGTGCCAGCAGCCGGGGCAATTATAGCAATCAGCCCCAGCATTTT.

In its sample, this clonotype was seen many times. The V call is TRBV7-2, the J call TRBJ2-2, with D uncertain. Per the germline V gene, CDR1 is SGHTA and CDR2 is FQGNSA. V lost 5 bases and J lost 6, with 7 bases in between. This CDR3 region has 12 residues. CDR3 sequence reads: CASSRTPGELFF. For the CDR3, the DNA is TGTGCCAGCAGCCGTACCCCCGGGGAGCTGTTTTTT. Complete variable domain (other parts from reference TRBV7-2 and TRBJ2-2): GAGVSQSPSNKVTEKGKDVELRCDPISGHTALYWYRQSLGQGLEFLIYFQGNSAPDKSGLPSDRFSAERTGGSVSTLTIQRTQQEDSAVYLCASSRTPGELFFGEGSRLTVL.

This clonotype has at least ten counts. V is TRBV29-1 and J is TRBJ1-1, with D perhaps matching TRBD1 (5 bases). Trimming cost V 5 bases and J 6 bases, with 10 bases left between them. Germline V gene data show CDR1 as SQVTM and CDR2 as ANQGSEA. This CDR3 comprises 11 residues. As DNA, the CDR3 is TGCAGCGTTTGGCAGGGCGCTGAAGCTTTCTTT. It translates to CSVWQGAEAFF.

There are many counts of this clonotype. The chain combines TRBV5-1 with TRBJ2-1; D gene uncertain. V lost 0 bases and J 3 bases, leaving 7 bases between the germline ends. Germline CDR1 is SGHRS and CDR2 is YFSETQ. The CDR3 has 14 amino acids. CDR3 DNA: TGCGCCAGCAGCTTGGCCCTCAGCTACAATGAGCAGTTCTTC. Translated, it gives CASSLALSYNEQFF.

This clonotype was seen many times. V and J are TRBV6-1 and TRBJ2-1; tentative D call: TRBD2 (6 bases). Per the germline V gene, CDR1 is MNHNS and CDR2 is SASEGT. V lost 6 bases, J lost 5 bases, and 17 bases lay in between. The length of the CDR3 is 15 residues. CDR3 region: CASRKRGTNNNEQFF. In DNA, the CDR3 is TGTGCCAGCAGAAAACGGGGGACCAATAACAATGAGCAGTTCTTC.

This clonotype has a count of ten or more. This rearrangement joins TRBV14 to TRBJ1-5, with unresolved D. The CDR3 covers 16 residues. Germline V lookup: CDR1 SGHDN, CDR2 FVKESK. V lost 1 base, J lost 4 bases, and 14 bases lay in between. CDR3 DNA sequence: TGTGCCAGCAGCCAAGTACGCCAGTACTCGAATCAGCCCCAGCATTTT. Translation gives CASSQVRQYSNQPQHF. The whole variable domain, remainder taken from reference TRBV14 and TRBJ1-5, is EAGVTQFPSHSVIEKGQTVTLRCDPISGHDNLYWYRRVMGKEIKFLLHFVKESKQDESGMPNNRFLAERTGGTYSTLKVQPAELEDSGVYFCASSQVRQYSNQPQHFGDGTRLSIL.

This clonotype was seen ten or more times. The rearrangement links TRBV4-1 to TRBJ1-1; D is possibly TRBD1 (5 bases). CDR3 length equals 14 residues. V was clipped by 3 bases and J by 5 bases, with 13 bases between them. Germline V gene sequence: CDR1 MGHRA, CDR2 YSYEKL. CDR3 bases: TGCGCCAGCAGCCAGGGGGACTTGTGGACTGAAGCTTTCTTT. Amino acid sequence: CASSQGDLWTEAFF.

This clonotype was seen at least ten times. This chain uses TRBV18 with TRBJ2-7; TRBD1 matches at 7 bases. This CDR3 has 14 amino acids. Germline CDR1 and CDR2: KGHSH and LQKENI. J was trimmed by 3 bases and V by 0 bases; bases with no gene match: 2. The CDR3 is CASSPPNRGYEQYF. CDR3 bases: TGTGCCAGCTCACCACCAAACAGGGGCTACGAGCAGTACTTC.